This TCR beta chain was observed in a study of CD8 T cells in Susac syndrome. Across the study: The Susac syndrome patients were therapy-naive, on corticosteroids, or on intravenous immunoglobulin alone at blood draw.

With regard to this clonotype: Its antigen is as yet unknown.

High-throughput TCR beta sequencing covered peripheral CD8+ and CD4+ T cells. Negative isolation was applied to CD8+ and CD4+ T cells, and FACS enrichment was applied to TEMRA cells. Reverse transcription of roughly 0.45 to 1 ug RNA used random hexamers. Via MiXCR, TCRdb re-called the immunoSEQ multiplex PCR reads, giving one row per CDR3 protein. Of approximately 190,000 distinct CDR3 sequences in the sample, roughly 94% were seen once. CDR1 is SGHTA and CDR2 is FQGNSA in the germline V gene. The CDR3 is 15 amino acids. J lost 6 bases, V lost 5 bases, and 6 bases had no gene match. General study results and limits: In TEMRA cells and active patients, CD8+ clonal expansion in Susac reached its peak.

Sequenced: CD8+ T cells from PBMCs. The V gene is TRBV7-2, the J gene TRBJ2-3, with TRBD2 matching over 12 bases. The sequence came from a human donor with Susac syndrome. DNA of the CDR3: TGTGCCAGCAGCCGCGGACTAGCGGGGTTGGATACGCAGTATTTT. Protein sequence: CASSRGLAGLDTQYF.